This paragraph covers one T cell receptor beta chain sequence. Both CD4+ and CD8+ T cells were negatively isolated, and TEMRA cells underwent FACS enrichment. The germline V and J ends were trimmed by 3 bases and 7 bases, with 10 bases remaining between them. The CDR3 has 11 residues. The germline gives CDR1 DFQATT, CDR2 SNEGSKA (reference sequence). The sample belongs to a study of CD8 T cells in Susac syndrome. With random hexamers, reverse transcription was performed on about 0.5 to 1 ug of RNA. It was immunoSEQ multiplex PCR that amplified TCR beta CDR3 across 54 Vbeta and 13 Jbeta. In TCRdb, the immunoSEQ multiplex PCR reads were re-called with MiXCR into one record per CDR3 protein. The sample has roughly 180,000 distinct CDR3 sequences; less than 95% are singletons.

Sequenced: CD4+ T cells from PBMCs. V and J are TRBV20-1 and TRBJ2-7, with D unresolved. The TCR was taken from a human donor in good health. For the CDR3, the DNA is TGCAGTGCTAGTAACTTAGAAGAGCAGTACTTC. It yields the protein CSASNLEEQYF.